The source of this T cell receptor beta chain is a study of cytomegalovirus exposure and HLA in healthy donors. In regard to this clone: Its antigen is undetermined.

Study-wide points: A link between a missense DCLRE1C variant and TCR beta V- and J-gene trimming emerged from a later analysis. Researchers catalogued approximately 170 TCR beta chains as cytomegalovirus-associated. A later analysis reportedly identified an Asian-associated ancestry cluster as carrying fewer N-insertions than the roughly 600-donor mean. Immune exposure data for these donors was limited to CMV serostatus.

The PCR used 60 Vbeta and 13 Jbeta primers. The data were produced by immunoSEQ multiplex PCR, yet TCRdb's version contains in-frame clones alone and is incomplete. Of about 200,000 clones in the sample, approximately 79% were seen once. The sample was PBMCs. This TCR was recovered from a girl aged 2 to 9 in good health and CMV-seronegative.

DNA of the CDR3: TGTGCCAGCAGCGTAGCTGTCACAGATACGCAGTATTTT. It is translated as CASSVAVTDTQYF. J is TRBJ2-3 and V is TRBV9; D unresolved. The CDR3 totals 13 residues. V was shortened by 0 bases and J by 2 bases, with 4 bases between the two germline ends. The germline CDR1 and CDR2 sequences are SGDLS and YYNGEE.